This T cell receptor beta chain was identified in a study of shared clonotypes between healthy human individuals. Study-wide context: Each donor contributed plates that comprised three CD4 naive, three CD4 memory, two CD8 naive and one CD8 memory. The study, taken as a whole, reports: Estimated clonotype richness was generally higher in naive than memory subsets. Against clonotypes common to all four donors, non-shared ones had lower generation probabilities. A handful of donors shared about 5% of their naive CD4 clonotypes.

TCRdb's copy holds only in-frame clones and misses some; the assay was immunoSEQ multiplex PCR. Seen here are hundreds of thousands of clones, roughly 98% observed once, and the top ten hold approximately 0.3%. Turning to this clone: The antigen remains unidentified.

Only CD45RO-negative cells positively selected for CCR7 counted as naive CD8 cells, so terminally differentiated effector memory CD45RA+ cells were excluded. Germline-derived CDR1 and CDR2 are SGHRS and YFSETQ. The ends were cut back, 5 bases at V and 3 bases at J, with 18 bases in the middle. There are 15 residues in the CDR3. The specimen sequenced was naive CD8+ T cells sorted from blood. The J gene is TRBJ2-7, the V gene TRBV5-1, with D perhaps matching TRBD2 (5 bases). The source of this sequence is a man aged 30 to 45 in good health. The CDR3 DNA sequence: TGCGCCAGCAGGGTGGGGAGTGGTCAAAACTACGAGCAGTACTTC. Its protein is CASRVGSGQNYEQYF.